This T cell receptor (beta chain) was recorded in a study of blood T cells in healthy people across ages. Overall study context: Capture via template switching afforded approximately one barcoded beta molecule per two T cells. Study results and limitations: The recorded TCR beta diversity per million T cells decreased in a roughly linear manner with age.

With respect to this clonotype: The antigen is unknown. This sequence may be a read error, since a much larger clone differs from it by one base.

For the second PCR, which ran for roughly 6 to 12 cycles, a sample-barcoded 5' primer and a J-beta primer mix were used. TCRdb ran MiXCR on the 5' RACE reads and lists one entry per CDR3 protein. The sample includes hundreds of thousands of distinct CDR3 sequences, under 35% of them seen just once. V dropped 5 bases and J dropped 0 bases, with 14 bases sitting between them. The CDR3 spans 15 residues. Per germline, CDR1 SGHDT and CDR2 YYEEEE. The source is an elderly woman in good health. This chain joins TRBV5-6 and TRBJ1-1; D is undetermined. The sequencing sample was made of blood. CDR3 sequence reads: CASRPYDVMNTEAFF. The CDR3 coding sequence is TGTGCCAGCAGGCCCTACGACGTTATGAACACTGAAGCTTTCTTT.